This TCR beta chain was retrieved from a study of T cells in women clearing cervical HPV infection. Overall study: Case blood drawn at lesion detection; control blood after infection cleared. HLA type could not be excluded as a confounder.

For this clone: The missing CDR3 end, 3 residues past where the read stops, is filled in from the germline J gene.

V lost 6 bases to trimming and J lost 2 bases, with 10 bases between them. CDR3 length: 14 amino acids. Per germline, CDR1 SSHAT and CDR2 FNYEAQ (reference sequence). Method: immunoSEQ multiplex PCR; TCRdb's copy keeps in-frame clones and lacks some. This repertoire includes 35,000 to 45,000 clones. Sequencing was done on a sample of blood buffy coat. This sequence joins TRBV7-7 and TRBJ2-2; TRBD1 is a possible D gene (6 bases). This clonotype was sampled from a woman between 18 and 70 years old with a cervical HPV16 infection that either progressed to CIN3+ or cleared (not recorded which). The CDR3 sequence is CASRWTANTGELFF. The part of the CDR3 DNA that was read is TGTGCCAGCAGGTGGACAGCCAACACCGGGGAG.